This T cell receptor beta chain was documented in a study of blood T cell repertoires in COVID-19. Overall study context: Collection of acute and convalescent COVID-19 samples took place in the United States, Italy and Spain. From T cells, B-cell-depleted T cells, or PBMCs came the material, which was cDNA or gDNA.

V gave up 11 bases and J gave up 0 bases, with 9 bases separating them. This CDR3 region has 12 residues. Germline-derived CDR1 and CDR2 are SGHAT and FQDESV (reference sequence). As handled by the study authors: Nucleated cell number was recorded as an estimate derived from reference gene primer amplification. Assay: immunoSEQ multiplex PCR; the TCRdb copy retains only in-frame clones and omits some. The D gene and trimming were derived from the DNA, and the V and J assignments and clone size from that table. The sample records roughly 160,000 clones, about 85% being singletons. The chain recombines TRBV11-1 with TRBJ2-3; the D gene is possibly TRBD2 (6 bases). This clonotype was obtained from a man in his forties with acute or convalescent COVID-19. The sample taken for sequencing was peripheral blood. The CDR3 coding sequence is TGTGCCGTAGGGACTAGCACAGATACGCAGTATTTT. Translating gives CAVGTSTDTQYF.